The entry that follows covers one T cell receptor (beta chain) sequence. CDR1 and CDR2 from the germline V gene are SGHTA and FQGNSA. This CDR3 has 17 amino acids. The V end lost 1 base, the J end lost 4 bases, and 20 bases lay between the germline ends. The entry originates in a study of technical replicates of blood from a few donors. The method was immunoSEQ multiplex PCR; TCRdb's version includes in-frame clones alone and lacks a portion of them. This table holds tens of thousands of clones, 91% found once. The clonotype comes from a human donor in good health. Some clones in this sample may be carry-over from other donors' samples. The chain has TRBV7-2 and TRBJ2-7; possibly TRBD1 for D (6 bases). Input material: PBMCs. CDR3 nucleotides: TGTGCCAGCAGCTTAGTCGGCAGGGGCGCGACACAGTACGAGCAGTACTTC. Amino acid sequence: CASSLVGRGATQYEQYF.